This is a list of T cell receptor beta chains from one sample in a study of cytomegalovirus exposure and HLA in healthy donors. Only in-frame clones appear in the TCRdb table, and some are missing; sequencing was by immunoSEQ multiplex PCR. This sample has 90,000 to 150,000 clones, with roughly 80% found just once. Sequenced: PBMCs. The receptors stem from a man in his fifties or sixties in good health and CMV-seropositive. Both conserved end residues are part of each CDR3. D genes are given only for firm matches.

>TRBV2|TRBJ2-1|TRBD2
CASSATSFRNNEQFF
>TRBV28|TRBJ1-2|-
CASTSQWYGYTF
>TRBV6-1|TRBJ1-2|-
CASSEEELRGYTF
>TRBV27|TRBJ1-2|-
CASSLQGSYGYTF
>TRBV4-1|TRBJ1-1|-
CASSQFSLVGRRGTEAFF
>TRBV30|TRBJ2-1|-
CARGRREPNEQFF
>TRBV10-3|TRBJ2-2|TRBD1
CAISGAGGNTGELFF
>TRBV4-3|TRBJ2-7|-
CASSQEYSTYEQYF
>TRBV18|TRBJ2-7|TRBD1
CASSPSTGGTSYEQYF
>TRBV7-9|TRBJ2-5|TRBD1
CASSRDRAPETQYF
>TRBV5-1|TRBJ1-2|TRBD1
CASSSRPGQGLNYGYTF
>TRBV5-6|TRBJ1-1|-
CASSFQVNTEAFF
>TRBV9|TRBJ2-3|TRBD2
CASSVIAGGGTDTQYF
>TRBV5-4|TRBJ2-7|-
CASSSYPTQSYEQYF
>TRBV19|TRBJ1-5|-
CASSSGFGSNQPQHF
>TRBV7-9|TRBJ2-3|-
CASSLISLQGTDTQYF
>TRBV10-3|TRBJ2-3|-
CAISRGSDTDTQYF
>TRBV6-1|TRBJ1-5|-
CASSEVVRQPQHF
>TRBV27|TRBJ2-3|TRBD2
CASSPLAGSDTQYF
>TRBV11-2|TRBJ1-1|TRBD1
CASSKNTRGGRGFTEAFF
>TRBV7-9|TRBJ2-5|TRBD2
CASRQAGAQETQYF
>TRBV30|TRBJ2-7|-
CACSPPSGTYEQYF
>TRBV28|TRBJ1-2|TRBD1
CASSFSSRDSLSSTF
>TRBV7-9|TRBJ1-1|-
CASSLGGGLANTEAFF
>TRBV7-8|TRBJ2-6|-
CASSPSRESGANVLTF
>TRBV18|TRBJ1-1|TRBD1
CASSNRDSEAFF
>TRBV5-4|TRBJ2-3|-
CASQRMGNRDDTQYF
>TRBV5-1|TRBJ1-1|-
CASGEGSGFEAFF
>TRBV4-1|TRBJ1-1|TRBD1
CASSHQPVTGRKYTEAFF
>TRBV6-1|TRBJ1-6|-
CASSGSTNSPLHF
>TRBV18|TRBJ2-7|TRBD1
CASSPGTGNSYEQYF
>TRBV6-1|TRBJ2-7|-
CASSFLTGRIYEQYF
>TRBV18|TRBJ2-7|TRBD2
CASSVIAGGPDEQYF
>TRBV5-1|TRBJ1-5|TRBD1
CASSPGQGARNQPQHF
>TRBV2|TRBJ2-1|-
CASSELETTYNEQFF
>TRBV30|TRBJ2-4|-
CAWSIPGSLKNIQYF
>TRBV27|TRBJ1-2|TRBD1
CASSPLTRTGGRVYGYTF
>TRBV19|TRBJ1-5|TRBD1
CATQTRTGDGGNQPQHF
>TRBV10-3|TRBJ2-5|-
CAISASEETQYF
>TRBV4-3|TRBJ2-1|-
CASSQEWTSYNEQFF
>TRBV2|TRBJ1-1|-
CASSGTRLTEAFF